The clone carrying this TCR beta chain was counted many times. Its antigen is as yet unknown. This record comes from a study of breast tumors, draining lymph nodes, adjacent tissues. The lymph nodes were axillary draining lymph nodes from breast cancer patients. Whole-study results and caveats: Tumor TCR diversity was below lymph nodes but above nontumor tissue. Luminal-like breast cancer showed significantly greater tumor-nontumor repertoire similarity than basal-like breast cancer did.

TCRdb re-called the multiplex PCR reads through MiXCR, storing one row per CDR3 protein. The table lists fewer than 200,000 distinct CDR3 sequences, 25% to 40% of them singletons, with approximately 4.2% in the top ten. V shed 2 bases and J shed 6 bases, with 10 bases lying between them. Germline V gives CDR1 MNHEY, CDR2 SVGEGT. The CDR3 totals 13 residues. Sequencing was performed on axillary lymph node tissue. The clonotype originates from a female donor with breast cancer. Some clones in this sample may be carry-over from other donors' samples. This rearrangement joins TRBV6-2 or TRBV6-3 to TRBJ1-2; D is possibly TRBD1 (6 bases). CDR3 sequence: CASSYDTGHGYTF. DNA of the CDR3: TGTGCCAGCAGTTACGATACAGGGCATGGCTACACCTTC.